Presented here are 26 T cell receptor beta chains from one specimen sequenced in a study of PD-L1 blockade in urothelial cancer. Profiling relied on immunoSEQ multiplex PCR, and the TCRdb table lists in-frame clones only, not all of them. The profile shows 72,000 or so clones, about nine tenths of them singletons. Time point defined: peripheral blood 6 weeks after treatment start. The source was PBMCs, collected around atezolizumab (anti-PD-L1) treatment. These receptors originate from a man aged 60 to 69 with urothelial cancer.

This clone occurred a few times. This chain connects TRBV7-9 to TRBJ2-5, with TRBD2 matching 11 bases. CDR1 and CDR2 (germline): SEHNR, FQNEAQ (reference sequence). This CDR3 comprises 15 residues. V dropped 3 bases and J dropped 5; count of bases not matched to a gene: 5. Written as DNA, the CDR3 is TGTGCCAGCAGCTTCGAACTAGCGGGGGTGGAGACCCAGTACTTC. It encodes CASSFELAGVETQYF.

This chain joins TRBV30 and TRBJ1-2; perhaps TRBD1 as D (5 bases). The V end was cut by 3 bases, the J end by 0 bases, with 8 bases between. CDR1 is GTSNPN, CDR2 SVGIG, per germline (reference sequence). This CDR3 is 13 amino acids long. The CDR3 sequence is CAWRLGANYGYTF. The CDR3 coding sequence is TGTGCCTGGAGATTAGGGGCTAACTATGGCTACACCTTC. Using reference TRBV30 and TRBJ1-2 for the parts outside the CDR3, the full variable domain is SQTIHQWPATLVQPVGSPLSLECTVEGTSNPNLYWYRQAAGRGLQLLFYSVGIGQISSEVPQNLSASRPQDRQFILSSKKLLLSDSGFYLCAWRLGANYGYTFGSGTRLTVV.

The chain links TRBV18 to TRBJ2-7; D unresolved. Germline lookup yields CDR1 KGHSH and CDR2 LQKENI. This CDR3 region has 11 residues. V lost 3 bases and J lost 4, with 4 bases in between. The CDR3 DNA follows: TGTGCCAGCTCACCGGAGTACGAGCAGTACTTC. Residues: CASSPEYEQYF.

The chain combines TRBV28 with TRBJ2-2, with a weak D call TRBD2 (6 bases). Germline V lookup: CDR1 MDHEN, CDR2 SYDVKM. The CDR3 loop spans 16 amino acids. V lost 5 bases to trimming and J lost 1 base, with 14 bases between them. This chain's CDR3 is CASSTERAGNTGELFF. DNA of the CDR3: TGTGCCAGCAGTACTGAGCGGGCCGGGAACACCGGGGAGCTGTTTTTT.

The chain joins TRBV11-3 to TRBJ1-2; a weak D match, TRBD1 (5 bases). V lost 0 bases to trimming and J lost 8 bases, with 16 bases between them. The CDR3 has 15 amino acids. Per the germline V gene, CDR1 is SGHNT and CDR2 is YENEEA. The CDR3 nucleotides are TGTGCCAGCAGCTTAGATGGGCAGGGATTAAGCGGCTACACCTTC. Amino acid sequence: CASSLDGQGLSGYTF.

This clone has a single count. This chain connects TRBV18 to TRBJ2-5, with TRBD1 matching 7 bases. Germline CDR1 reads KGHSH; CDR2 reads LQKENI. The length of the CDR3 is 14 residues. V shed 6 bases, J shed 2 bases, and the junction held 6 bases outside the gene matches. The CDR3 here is CASSTLDRQETQYF. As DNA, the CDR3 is TGTGCCAGCTCTACGCTGGACAGGCAAGAGACCCAGTACTTC.

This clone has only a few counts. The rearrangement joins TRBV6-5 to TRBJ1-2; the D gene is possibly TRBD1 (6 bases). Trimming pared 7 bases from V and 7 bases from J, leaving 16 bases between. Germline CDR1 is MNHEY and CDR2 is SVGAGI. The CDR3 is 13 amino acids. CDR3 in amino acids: CASNRARGSGYTF. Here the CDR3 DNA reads TGTGCCAGCAACAGGGCGCGAGGGAGTGGCTACACCTTC.

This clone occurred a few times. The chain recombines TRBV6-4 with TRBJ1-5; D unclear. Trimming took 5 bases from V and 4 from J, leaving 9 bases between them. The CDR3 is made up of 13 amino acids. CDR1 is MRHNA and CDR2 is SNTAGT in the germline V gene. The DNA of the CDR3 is TGTGCCAGCAGTAACGGTGTGAATCAGCCCCAGCATTTT. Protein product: CASSNGVNQPQHF.

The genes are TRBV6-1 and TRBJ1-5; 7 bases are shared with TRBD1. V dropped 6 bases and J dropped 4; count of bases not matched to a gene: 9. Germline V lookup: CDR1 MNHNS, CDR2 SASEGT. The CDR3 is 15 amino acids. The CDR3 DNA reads TGTGCCAGCAGCGCACAGGGGATTGGGAATCAGCCCCAGCATTTT. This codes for CASSAQGIGNQPQHF.

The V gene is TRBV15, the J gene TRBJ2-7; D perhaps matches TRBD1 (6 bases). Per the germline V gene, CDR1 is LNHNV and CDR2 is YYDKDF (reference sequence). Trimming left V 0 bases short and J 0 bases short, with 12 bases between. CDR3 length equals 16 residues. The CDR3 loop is CATSRDGGGVSYEQYF. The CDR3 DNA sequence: TGTGCCACCAGCAGAGATGGGGGCGGAGTCTCCTACGAGCAGTACTTC. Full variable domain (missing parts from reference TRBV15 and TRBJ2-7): DAMVIQNPRYQVTQFGKPVTLSCSQTLNHNVMYWYQQKSSQAPKLLFHYYDKDFNNEADTPDNFQSRRPNTSFCFLDIRSPGLGDTAMYLCATSRDGGGVSYEQYFGPGTRLTVT.

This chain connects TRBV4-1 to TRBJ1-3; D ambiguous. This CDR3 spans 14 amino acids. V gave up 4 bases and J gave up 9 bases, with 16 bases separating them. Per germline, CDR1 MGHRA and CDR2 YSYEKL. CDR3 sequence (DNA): TGCGCCAGCAGCCGCGAGAGACTAAAGGGCACCATATATTTT. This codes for CASSRERLKGTIYF.

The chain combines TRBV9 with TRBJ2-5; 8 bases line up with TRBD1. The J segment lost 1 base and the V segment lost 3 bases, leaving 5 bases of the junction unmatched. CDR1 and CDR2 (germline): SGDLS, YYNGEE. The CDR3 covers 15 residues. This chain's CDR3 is CASSAVQGVQETQYF. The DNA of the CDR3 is TGTGCCAGCAGCGCGGTACAGGGGGTCCAAGAGACCCAGTACTTC.

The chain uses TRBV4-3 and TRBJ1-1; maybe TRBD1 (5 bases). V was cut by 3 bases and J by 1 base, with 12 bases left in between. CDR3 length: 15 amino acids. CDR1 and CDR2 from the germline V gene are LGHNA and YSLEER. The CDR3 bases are TGCGCCAGCAGCCACACCCAAACAGGGAACACTGAAGCTTTCTTT. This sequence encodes CASSHTQTGNTEAFF.

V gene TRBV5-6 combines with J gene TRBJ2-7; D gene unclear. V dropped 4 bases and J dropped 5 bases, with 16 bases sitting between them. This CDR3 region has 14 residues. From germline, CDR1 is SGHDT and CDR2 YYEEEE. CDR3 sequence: CASSPMTTYDEQYF. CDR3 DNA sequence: TGTGCCAGCAGCCCTATGACAACCTACGACGAGCAGTACTTC.

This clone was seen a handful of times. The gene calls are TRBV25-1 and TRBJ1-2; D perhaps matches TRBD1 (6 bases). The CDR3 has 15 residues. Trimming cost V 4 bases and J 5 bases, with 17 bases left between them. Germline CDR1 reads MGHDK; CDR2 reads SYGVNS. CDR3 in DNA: TGTGCCAGCAGTGGGTACACGGGACATTCTTATGGCTACACCTTC. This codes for CASSGYTGHSYGYTF.

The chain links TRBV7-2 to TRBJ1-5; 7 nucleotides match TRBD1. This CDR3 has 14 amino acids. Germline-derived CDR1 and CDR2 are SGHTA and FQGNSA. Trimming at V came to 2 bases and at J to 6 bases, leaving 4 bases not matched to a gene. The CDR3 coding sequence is TGTGCCAGCAGCTTAAGCAGGGGGATTCAGCCCCAGCATTTT. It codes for CASSLSRGIQPQHF.

The CDR3 DNA sequence: TGTGCCAGTAGTATGGGGCAGGTTAACCACGAGCAGTACTTC. Protein: CASSMGQVNHEQYF. The J gene is TRBJ2-7, the V gene TRBV19; possible D gene TRBD1, 5 bases. Trimming shortened V by 3 bases and J by 5 bases, and 14 bases separated the two germline ends. The CDR3 is made up of 14 amino acids. Germline V lookup: CDR1 LNHDA, CDR2 SQIVND (reference sequence).

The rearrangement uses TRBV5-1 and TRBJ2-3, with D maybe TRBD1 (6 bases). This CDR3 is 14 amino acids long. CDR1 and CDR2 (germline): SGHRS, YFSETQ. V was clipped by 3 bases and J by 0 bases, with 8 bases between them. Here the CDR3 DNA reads TGCGCCAGCAGCTCACAGGGAAGCACAGATACGCAGTATTTT. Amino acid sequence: CASSSQGSTDTQYF.

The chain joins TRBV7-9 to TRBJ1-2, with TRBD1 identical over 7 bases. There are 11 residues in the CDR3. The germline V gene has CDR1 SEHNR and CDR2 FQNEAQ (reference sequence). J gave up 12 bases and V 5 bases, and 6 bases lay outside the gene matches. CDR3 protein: CASSPDRADTF. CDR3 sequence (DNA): TGTGCCAGCAGCCCAGACAGGGCTGACACCTTC.

The CDR3 reads CASSYWGQGFTEAFF. DNA for the CDR3: TGTGCCAGCAGCTATTGGGGACAGGGATTCACTGAAGCTTTCTTT. The rearrangement links TRBV14 to TRBJ1-1; 9 bases match TRBD1. Losses at the gene ends were 5 bases for V and 4 bases for J; bases not matched to a gene: 8. Germline V gene lookup returns CDR1 SGHDN and CDR2 FVKESK. The CDR3 has 15 residues.

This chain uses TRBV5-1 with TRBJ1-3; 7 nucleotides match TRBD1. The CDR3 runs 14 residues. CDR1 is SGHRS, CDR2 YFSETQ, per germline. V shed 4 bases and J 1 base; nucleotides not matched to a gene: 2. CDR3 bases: TGCGCCAGCAGCAGGGGGCTGTCTGGAAACACCATATATTTT. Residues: CASSRGLSGNTIYF.

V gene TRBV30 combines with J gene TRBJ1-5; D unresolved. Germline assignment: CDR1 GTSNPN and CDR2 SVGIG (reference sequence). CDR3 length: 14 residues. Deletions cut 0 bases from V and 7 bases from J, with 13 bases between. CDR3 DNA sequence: TGTGCCTGGAGTGTAGCGGGGTTCGGGCAGCCCCAGCATTTT. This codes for CAWSVAGFGQPQHF. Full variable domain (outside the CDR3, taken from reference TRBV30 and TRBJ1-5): SQTIHQWPATLVQPVGSPLSLECTVEGTSNPNLYWYRQAAGRGLQLLFYSVGIGQISSEVPQNLSASRPQDRQFILSSKKLLLSDSGFYLCAWSVAGFGQPQHFGDGTRLSIL.

CDR3 region: CASSLVIRGELFF. The CDR3, as DNA: TGTGCCAGCAGCTTAGTAATCCGGGGGGAGCTGTTTTTT. The V gene is TRBV7-2, the J gene TRBJ2-2; no clear D gene. The germline CDR1 and CDR2 sequences are SGHTA and FQGNSA. V gave up 1 base and J gave up 8 bases, with 8 bases separating them. This CDR3 spans 13 amino acids.

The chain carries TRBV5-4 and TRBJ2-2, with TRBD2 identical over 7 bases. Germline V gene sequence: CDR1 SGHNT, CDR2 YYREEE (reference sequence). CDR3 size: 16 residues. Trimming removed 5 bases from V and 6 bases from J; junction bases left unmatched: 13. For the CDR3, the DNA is TGTGCCAGCAGTTCCGGGACTAAGAGGGTTGCCGGGGAGCTGTTTTTT. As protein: CASSSGTKRVAGELFF.

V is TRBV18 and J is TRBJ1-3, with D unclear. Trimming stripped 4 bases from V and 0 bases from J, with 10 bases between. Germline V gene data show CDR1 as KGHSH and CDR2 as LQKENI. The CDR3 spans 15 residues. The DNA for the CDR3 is TGTGCCAGCTCACATAGCGAGAGCTCTGGAAACACCATATATTTT. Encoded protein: CASSHSESSGNTIYF. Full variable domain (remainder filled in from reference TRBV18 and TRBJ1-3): NAGVMQNPRHLVRRRGQEARLRCSPMKGHSHVYWYRQLPEEGLKFMVYLQKENIIDESGMPKERFSAEFPKEGPSILRIQQVVRGDSAAYFCASSHSESSGNTIYFGEGSWLTVV.

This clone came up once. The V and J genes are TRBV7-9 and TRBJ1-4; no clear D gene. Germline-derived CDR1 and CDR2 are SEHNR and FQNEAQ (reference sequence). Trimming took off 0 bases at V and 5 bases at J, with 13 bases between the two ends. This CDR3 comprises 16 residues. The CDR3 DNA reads TGTGCCAGCAGCTTAGCTTCCGGGGTACGAAATGAAAAACTGTTTTTT. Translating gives CASSLASGVRNEKLFF.